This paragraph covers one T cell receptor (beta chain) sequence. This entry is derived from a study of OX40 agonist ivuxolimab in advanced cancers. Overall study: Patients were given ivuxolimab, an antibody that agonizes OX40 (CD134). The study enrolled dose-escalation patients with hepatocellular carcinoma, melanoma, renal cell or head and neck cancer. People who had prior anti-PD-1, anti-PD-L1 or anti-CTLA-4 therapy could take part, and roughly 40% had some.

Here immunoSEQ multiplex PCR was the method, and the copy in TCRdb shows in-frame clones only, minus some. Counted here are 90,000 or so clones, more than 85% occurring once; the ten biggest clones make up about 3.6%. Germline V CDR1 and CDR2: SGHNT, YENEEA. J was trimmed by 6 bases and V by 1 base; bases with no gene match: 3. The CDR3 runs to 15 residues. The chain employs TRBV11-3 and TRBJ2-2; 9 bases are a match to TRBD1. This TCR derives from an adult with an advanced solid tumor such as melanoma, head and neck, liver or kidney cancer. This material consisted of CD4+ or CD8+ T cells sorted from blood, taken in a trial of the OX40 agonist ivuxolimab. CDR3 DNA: TGTGCCAGCAGCTTAGGGACAGGGGTCGCCGGGGAGCTGTTTTTT. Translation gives CASSLGTGVAGELFF.